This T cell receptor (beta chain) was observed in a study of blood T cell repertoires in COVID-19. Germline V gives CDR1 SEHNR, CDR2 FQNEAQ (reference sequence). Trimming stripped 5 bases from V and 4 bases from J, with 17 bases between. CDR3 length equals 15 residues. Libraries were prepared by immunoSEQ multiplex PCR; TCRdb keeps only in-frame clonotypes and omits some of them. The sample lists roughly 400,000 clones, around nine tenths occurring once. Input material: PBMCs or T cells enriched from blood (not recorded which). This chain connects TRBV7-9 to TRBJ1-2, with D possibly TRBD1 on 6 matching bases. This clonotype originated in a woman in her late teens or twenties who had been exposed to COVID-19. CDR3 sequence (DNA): TGTGCCAGCAGCCCGAACCGGGGGGCGGGCTATGGCTACACCTTC. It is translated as CASSPNRGAGYGYTF.